The 19 T cell receptor beta chains listed next were all sequenced from one sample in a study of PD-L1 blockade in urothelial cancer. Time point noted: pretreatment peripheral blood. Assay used: immunoSEQ multiplex PCR; TCRdb lists only in-frame clones, some missing. Among approximately 94,000 clones listed, roughly 84% were seen once. The input for sequencing was PBMCs, taken around atezolizumab (anti-PD-L1) treatment. The receptor set was obtained from a man between 60 and 75 years old with urothelial cancer.

The chain couples TRBV6-1 to TRBJ2-1; 13 bases agree with TRBD2. This CDR3 spans 15 amino acids. Germline CDR1 reads MNHNS; CDR2 reads SASEGT. Germline trimming cut 7 bases from V and 5 bases from J; bases unmatched to any gene: 5. CDR3 sequence reads: CASTGTSGANNEQFF. The CDR3 nucleotides read TGTGCCAGCACCGGGACTAGCGGGGCCAACAATGAGCAGTTCTTC.

The chain recombines TRBV9 with TRBJ2-6; possible D gene TRBD1, 6 bases. Trimming left V 1 base short and J 2 bases short, with 22 bases between. Per germline, CDR1 SGDLS and CDR2 YYNGEE. This CDR3 spans 20 amino acids. CDR3 nucleotide sequence: TGTGCCAGCAGCGTACTTTCACATCCACAGGGTTCGACTGGGGCCAACGTCCTGACTTTC. It is translated as CASSVLSHPQGSTGANVLTF. Using reference TRBV9 and TRBJ2-6 for the parts outside the CDR3, the full variable domain is DSGVTQTPKHLITATGQRVTLRCSPRSGDLSVYWYQQSLDQGLQFLIQYYNGEERAKGNILERFSAQQFPDLHSELNLSSLELGDSALYFCASSVLSHPQGSTGANVLTFGAGSRLTVL.

This rearrangement joins TRBV28 to TRBJ2-3, with 8 bases that match TRBD2. From germline, CDR1 is MDHEN and CDR2 SYDVKM. Unmatched junction bases numbered 5, after V lost 2 bases and J lost 4 bases. The CDR3 is 15 residues long. CDR3 loop: CASSLPSGGPDTQYF. For the CDR3, the DNA is TGTGCCAGCAGTTTACCCTCGGGGGGGCCAGATACGCAGTATTTT.

The table lists this clone with a few counts. The rearrangement uses TRBV10-2 and TRBJ2-2; D gene unclear. This CDR3 is 16 amino acids long. CDR1 is WSHSY, CDR2 SAAADI, per germline. The ends were cut back, 0 bases at V and 7 bases at J, with 15 bases in the middle. The CDR3 spells CASSESMRGFGGELFF. For the CDR3, the DNA is TGCGCCAGCAGTGAGTCTATGCGCGGCTTTGGCGGGGAGCTGTTTTTT.

The chain recombines TRBV11-2 with TRBJ2-7; D is unclear. Germline CDR1 is SGHAT and CDR2 is FQNNGV. Trimming left V 5 bases short and J 7 bases short, with 9 bases between. The CDR3 loop spans 11 amino acids. This CDR3 is CASSPGWEQYF. The DNA for the CDR3 is TGTGCCAGCAGCCCCGGGTGGGAGCAGTACTTC.

This sequence joins TRBV6-5 and TRBJ2-5; possibly TRBD1 for D (6 bases). The CDR3 has 14 residues. With 5 bases removed from V and 1 base from J, the gap between germline ends came to 11 bases. Germline CDR1 MNHEY, CDR2 SVGAGI. CDR3 DNA: TGTGCCAGCAGTATCTCGACAGGCCAAGAGACCCAGTACTTC. It specifies CASSISTGQETQYF.

The chain has TRBV18 and TRBJ2-7, with 8 bases identical to TRBD1. CDR1 is KGHSH, CDR2 LQKENI, per germline. The V and J ends lost 1 base and 9 bases, in that order; junction bases with no gene match: 8. This CDR3 comprises 14 residues. CDR3 in DNA: TGTGCCAGCTCACCACTCGGACAGGGAAAGGTGCAGTACTTC. Protein product: CASSPLGQGKVQYF.

The gene calls are TRBV14 and TRBJ1-1; D might be TRBD1 (5 bases). V was shortened by 4 bases and J by 5 bases, with 11 bases between the two germline ends. Germline-derived CDR1 and CDR2 are SGHDN and FVKESK. The CDR3 loop spans 13 amino acids. The CDR3 loop is CASSLQGGTEAFF. CDR3 nucleotide sequence: TGTGCCAGCAGCCTCCAGGGCGGAACTGAAGCTTTCTTT.

The chain recombines TRBV5-1 with TRBJ2-5, with D possibly matching TRBD1 (6 bases). CDR3 length equals 15 residues. CDR1 is SGHRS, CDR2 YFSETQ, per germline. V gave up 3 bases and J gave up 4 bases, with 16 bases separating them. CDR3 DNA: TGCGCCAGCAGCTCCGGACAGCGGTTTCCAGAGACCCAGTACTTC. It codes for CASSSGQRFPETQYF.

The chain couples TRBV2 to TRBJ2-1, with 10 bases identical to TRBD2. This CDR3 has 15 amino acids. The trim removed 5 bases at V and 10 bases at J, leaving 11 bases unmatched. Germline V gene data show CDR1 as SNHLY and CDR2 as FYNNEI. CDR3 bases: TGTGCCAGCAGTTTTCCGGGACTAGCGCTAAGGGAGCAGTTCTTC. Amino acids: CASSFPGLALREQFF. Combining the CDR3 with reference TRBV2 and TRBJ2-1 gives the whole variable domain EPEVTQTPSHQVTQMGQEVILRCVPISNHLYFYWYRQILGQKVEFLVSFYNNEISEKSEIFDDQFSVERPDGSNFTLKIRSTKLEDSAMYFCASSFPGLALREQFFGPGTRLTVL.

This chain joins TRBV18 and TRBJ1-2; D is undetermined. Germline assignment: CDR1 KGHSH and CDR2 LQKENI. The CDR3 runs 15 residues. V was clipped by 1 base and J by 3 bases, with 12 bases between them. CDR3 nucleotide sequence: TGTGCCAGCTCACCACGGGAGGACGCAGACTATGGCTACACCTTC. Encoded protein: CASSPREDADYGYTF.

The DNA of the CDR3 is TGTGCCAGCAGCCCCCTCGGTTCAGGGCGGTCGGAACTGTTTTTT. Encoded protein: CASSPLGSGRSELFF. V is TRBV13 and J is TRBJ1-4, with D perhaps TRBD1 (5 bases). From germline, CDR1 is PRHDT and CDR2 FYEKMQ (reference sequence). V gave up 5 bases and J gave up 12 bases, with 22 bases separating them. The CDR3 contains 15 residues.

The V and J genes are TRBV9 and TRBJ2-5; TRBD2 matches at 12 bases. The CDR3 length is 16 residues. Germline V gene lookup returns CDR1 SGDLS and CDR2 YYNGEE. The ends lost 0 bases at V and 4 bases at J; junction bases unmatched: 4. The CDR3 sequence: CASSVGASGGGETQYF. CDR3 DNA: TGTGCCAGCAGCGTAGGTGCTAGCGGGGGGGGAGAGACCCAGTACTTC.

The chain has TRBV6-1 and TRBJ2-5, with 11 positions matching TRBD2. The trim removed 8 bases at V and 4 bases at J, leaving 6 bases unmatched. The germline gives CDR1 MNHNS, CDR2 SASEGT. The CDR3 runs 14 residues. The CDR3 coding sequence is TGTGCCAGCTCCCTGACTAGCGGGATAGAGACCCAGTACTTC. It is translated as CASSLTSGIETQYF.

This clone was observed a single time. This rearrangement joins TRBV7-2 to TRBJ2-1; 8 bases line up with TRBD2. After removal of 1 base from V and 4 bases from J, the junction contained 6 bases not matched to a gene. The germline V gene has CDR1 SGHTA and CDR2 FQGNSA. The CDR3 spans 16 residues. Here the CDR3 reads CASSLVGGASYNEQFF. The CDR3 coding sequence is TGTGCCAGCAGCTTAGTCGGGGGGGCCTCATACAATGAGCAGTTCTTC.

The chain employs TRBV2 and TRBJ2-4, with 9 bases aligning to TRBD1. V shed 6 bases and J 7 bases; nucleotides not matched to a gene: 7. The germline V gene has CDR1 SNHLY and CDR2 FYNNEI. The CDR3 runs 14 residues. CDR3 bases: TGTGCCAGCAGGGCCGGGACAGGGAATAACATTCAGTACTTC. This encodes CASRAGTGNNIQYF.

The chain combines TRBV6-1 with TRBJ2-5; D might be TRBD1 (5 bases). CDR1 and CDR2 (germline): MNHNS, SASEGT. CDR3 length equals 16 residues. Trimming shortened V by 1 base and J by 1 base, and 13 bases separated the two germline ends. DNA of the CDR3: TGTGCCAGCAGTGAAGAGCAGGGAAGGAGCCAAGAGACCCAGTACTTC. Its protein product is CASSEEQGRSQETQYF.

V is TRBV5-1 and J is TRBJ2-5, with D perhaps matching TRBD1 (5 bases). V was pared by 3 bases and J by 1 base, with 10 bases between. CDR3 length: 14 amino acids. Germline V CDR1 and CDR2: SGHRS, YFSETQ. CDR3 coding DNA: TGCGCCAGCAGCTCGACAGTCACCCAAGAGACCCAGTACTTC. Amino acids: CASSSTVTQETQYF.

The J gene is TRBJ2-2, the V gene TRBV27; tentative D call: TRBD1 (6 bases). The CDR3 sequence is 14 residues long. Germline assignment: CDR1 MNHEY and CDR2 SMNVEV (reference sequence). With 6 bases removed from V and 5 bases from J, the gap between germline ends came to 13 bases. The CDR3 DNA is TGTGCCAGCAGACTCAGGGGTCTGACCGGGGAGCTGTTTTTT. The encoded protein is CASRLRGLTGELFF.